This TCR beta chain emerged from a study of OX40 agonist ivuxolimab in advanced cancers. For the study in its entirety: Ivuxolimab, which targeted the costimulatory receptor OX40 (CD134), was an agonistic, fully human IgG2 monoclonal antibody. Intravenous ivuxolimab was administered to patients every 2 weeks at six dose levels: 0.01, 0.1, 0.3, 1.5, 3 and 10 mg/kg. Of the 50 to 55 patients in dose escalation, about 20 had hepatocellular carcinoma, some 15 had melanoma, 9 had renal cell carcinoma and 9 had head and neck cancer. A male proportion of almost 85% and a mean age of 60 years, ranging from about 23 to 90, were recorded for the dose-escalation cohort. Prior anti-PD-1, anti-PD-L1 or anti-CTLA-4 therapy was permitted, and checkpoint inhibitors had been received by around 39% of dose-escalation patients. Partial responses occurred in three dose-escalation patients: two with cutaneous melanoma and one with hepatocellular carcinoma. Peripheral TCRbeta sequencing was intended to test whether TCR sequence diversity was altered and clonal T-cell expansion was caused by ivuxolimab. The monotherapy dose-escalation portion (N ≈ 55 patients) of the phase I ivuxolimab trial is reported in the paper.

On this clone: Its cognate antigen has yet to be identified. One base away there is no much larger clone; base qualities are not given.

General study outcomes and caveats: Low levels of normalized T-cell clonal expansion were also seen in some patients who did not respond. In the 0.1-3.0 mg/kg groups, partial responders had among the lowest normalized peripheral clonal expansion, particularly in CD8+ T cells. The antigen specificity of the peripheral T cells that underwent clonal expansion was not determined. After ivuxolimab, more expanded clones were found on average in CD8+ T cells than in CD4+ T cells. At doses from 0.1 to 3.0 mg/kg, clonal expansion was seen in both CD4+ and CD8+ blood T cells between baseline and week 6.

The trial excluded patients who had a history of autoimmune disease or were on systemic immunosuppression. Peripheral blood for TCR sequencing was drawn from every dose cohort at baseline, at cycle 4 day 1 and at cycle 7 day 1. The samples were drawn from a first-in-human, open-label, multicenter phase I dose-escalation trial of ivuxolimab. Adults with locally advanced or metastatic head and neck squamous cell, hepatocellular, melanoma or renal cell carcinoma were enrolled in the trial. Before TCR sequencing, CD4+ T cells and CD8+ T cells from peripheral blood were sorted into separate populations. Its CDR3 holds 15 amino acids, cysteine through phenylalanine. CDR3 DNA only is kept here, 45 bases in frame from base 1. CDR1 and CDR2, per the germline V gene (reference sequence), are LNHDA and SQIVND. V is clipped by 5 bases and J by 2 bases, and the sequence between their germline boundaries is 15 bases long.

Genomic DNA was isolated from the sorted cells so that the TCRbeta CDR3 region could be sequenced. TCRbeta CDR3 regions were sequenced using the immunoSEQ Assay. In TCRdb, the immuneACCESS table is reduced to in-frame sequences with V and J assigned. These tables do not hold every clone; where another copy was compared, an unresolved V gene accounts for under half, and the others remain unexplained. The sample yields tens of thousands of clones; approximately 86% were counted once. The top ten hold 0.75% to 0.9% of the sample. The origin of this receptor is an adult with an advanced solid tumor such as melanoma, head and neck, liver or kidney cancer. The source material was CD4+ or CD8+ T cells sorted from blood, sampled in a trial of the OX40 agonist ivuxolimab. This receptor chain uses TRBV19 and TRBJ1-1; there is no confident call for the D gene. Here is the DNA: TGTGCCAGTAGTCCGCGCGCCTACTCTAACACTGAAGCTTTCTTT. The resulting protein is CASSPRAYSNTEAFF.